What follows are 2 T cell receptor beta chains derived from one specimen sequenced in a study of T cell repertoires in cytomegalovirus infection. Antigen specificity for these receptors is unknown. TCRdb used MiXCR to reprocess the reads, holding one entry per CDR3 protein. The sample records around 900,000 distinct CDR3 sequences, more than 25% being singletons. The material was cultured CD8+ T cells from PBMCs, obtained from culture after CMV antigen stimulation. The receptors come from a human donor in good health (CMV status not recorded). Some clones in this sample may be carry-over from other donors' samples.

This sequence joins TRBV5-6 and TRBJ1-6, with 9 bases aligning to TRBD1. V lost 0 bases to trimming and J lost 8 bases; unmatched junction nucleotides: 3. The V gene's germline CDR1 is SGHDT and CDR2 YYEEEE. The CDR3 covers 15 residues. CDR3 amino acids: CASSLGGTGYSPLHF. DNA of the CDR3: TGTGCCAGCAGCTTGGGTGGGACAGGGTATTCACCCCTCCACTTT.

The CDR3 loop is CASSLRGQGAYLNTEAFF. The CDR3 region has the DNA TGTGCCAGTAGTCTACGCGGACAGGGTGCCTACTTGAACACTGAAGCTTTCTTT. The rearrangement links TRBV19 to TRBJ1-1; 8 bases agree with TRBD1. V was pared by 5 bases and J by 0 bases, with 14 bases of the junction left unmatched. CDR3 size: 18 residues. The germline gives CDR1 LNHDA, CDR2 SQIVND (reference sequence).